This record concerns one T cell receptor (beta chain) sequence. The antigen is undetermined. This sample is part of a study of shared clonotypes between healthy human individuals. Study-level findings and limits: Relative to memory subsets, naive subsets generally showed larger estimated richness. It was the non-shared clonotypes that had lower generation probabilities than clonotypes shared by all four donors.

In germline, CDR1 is MNHEY, CDR2 SVGAGI. The CDR3 is 15 residues long. V lost 0 bases to trimming and J lost 5 bases, with 11 bases between them. Terminally differentiated effector memory CD45RA+ cells were excluded by CCR7 positive selection of CD45RO-negative cells. The assay was immunoSEQ multiplex PCR, and TCRdb's table has in-frame clones only and misses some. The sample gives about 2.1 million clones, around 93% of which show up once; around 1.7% is in the top ten. This TCR derives from a man between 18 and 29 years old in good health. Some clones in this sample may be carry-over from other donors' samples. Material: naive CD8+ T cells from PBMCs. The chain is built from TRBV6-5 and TRBJ2-1; the D gene is possibly TRBD1 (5 bases). CDR3 residues: CASSYSRAGNNEQFF. The CDR3 DNA is TGTGCCAGCAGTTACTCCCGGGCAGGGAACAATGAGCAGTTCTTC.